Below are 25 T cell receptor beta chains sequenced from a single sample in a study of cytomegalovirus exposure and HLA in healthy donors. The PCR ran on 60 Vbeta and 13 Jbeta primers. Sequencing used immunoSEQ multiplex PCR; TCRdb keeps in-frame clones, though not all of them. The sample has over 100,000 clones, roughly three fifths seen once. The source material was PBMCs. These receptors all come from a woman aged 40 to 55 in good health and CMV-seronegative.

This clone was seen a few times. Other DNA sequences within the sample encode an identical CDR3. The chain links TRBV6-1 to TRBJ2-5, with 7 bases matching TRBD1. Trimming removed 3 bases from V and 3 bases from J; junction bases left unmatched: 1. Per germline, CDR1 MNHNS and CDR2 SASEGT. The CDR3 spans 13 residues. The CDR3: CASSEGTEETQYF. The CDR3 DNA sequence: TGTGCCAGCAGTGAGGGGACAGAAGAGACCCAGTACTTC.

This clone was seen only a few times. The CDR3 DNA sequence: TGTGCCAGCAGCTTGGGAGGGAATAATTCACCCCTCCACTTT. It specifies CASSLGGNNSPLHF. This chain joins TRBV5-6 and TRBJ1-6; D is uncertain. The CDR3 consists of 14 residues. Trimming removed 0 bases at V and 5 bases at J, with 6 bases between. Germline lookup yields CDR1 SGHDT and CDR2 YYEEEE. Supplemented by reference TRBV5-6 and TRBJ1-6, the full variable domain reads DAGVTQSPTHLIKTRGQQVTLRCSPKSGHDTVSWYQQALGQGPQFIFQYYEEEERQRGNFPDRFSGHQFPNYSSELNVNALLLGDSALYLCASSLGGNNSPLHFGNGTRLTVT.

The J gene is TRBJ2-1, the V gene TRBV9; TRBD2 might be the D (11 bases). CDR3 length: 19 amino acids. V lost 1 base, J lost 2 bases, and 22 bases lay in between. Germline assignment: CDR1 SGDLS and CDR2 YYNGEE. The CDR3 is CASSVSGQGGLAAYNEQFF. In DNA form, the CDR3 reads TGTGCCAGCAGCGTAAGCGGACAGGGGGGACTAGCGGCCTACAATGAGCAGTTCTTC.

CDR3 sequence: CASRQNTGTSADTQYF. The CDR3 region has the DNA TGCGCCAGCCGCCAGAATACCGGGACTAGCGCCGATACGCAGTATTTT. V is TRBV5-1 and J is TRBJ2-3; 10 positions match TRBD2. V lost 7 bases to trimming and J lost 6 bases; unmatched junction nucleotides: 14. Germline V gene sequence: CDR1 SGHRS, CDR2 YFSETQ. The CDR3 loop spans 16 amino acids. The full variable domain, rest sourced from reference TRBV5-1 and TRBJ2-3, is KAGVTQTPRYLIKTRGQQVTLSCSPISGHRSVSWYQQTPGQGLQFLFEYFSETQRNKGNFPGRFSGRQFSNSRSEMNVSTLELGDSALYLCASRQNTGTSADTQYFGPGTRLTVL.

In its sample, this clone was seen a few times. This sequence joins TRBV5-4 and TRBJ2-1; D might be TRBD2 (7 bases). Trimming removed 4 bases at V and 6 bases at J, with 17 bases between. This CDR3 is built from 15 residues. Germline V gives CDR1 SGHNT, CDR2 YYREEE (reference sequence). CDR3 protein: CASSREWGGLNEQFF. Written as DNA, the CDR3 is TGTGCCAGCAGCCGGGAGTGGGGGGGCCTCAATGAGCAGTTCTTC.

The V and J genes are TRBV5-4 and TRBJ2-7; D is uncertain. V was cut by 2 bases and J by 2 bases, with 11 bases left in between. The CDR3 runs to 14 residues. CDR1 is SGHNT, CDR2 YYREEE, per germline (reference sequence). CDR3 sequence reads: CASSFGDRAYEQYF. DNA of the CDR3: TGTGCCAGCAGCTTTGGAGACCGAGCCTACGAGCAGTACTTC.

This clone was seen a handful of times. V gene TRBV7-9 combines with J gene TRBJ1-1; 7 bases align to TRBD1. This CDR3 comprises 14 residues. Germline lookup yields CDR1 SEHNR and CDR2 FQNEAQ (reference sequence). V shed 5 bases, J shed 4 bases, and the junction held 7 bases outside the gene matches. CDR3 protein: CASSGGTAFTEAFF. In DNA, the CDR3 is TGTGCCAGCAGCGGGGGGACAGCCTTCACTGAAGCTTTCTTT.

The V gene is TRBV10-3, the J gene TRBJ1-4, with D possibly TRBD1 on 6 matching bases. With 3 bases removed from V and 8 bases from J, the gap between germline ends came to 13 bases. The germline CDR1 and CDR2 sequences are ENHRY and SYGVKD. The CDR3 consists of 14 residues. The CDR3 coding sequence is TGTGCCATCAGTGACGTATCCACAGGGGAAAAACTGTTTTTT. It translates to CAISDVSTGEKLFF.

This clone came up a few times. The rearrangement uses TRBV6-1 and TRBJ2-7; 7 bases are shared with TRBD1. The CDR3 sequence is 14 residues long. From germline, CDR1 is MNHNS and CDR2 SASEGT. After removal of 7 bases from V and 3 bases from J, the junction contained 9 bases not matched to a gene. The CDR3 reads CASKRNRGGYEQYF. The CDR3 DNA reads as TGTGCCAGCAAACGAAACAGGGGTGGCTACGAGCAGTACTTC.

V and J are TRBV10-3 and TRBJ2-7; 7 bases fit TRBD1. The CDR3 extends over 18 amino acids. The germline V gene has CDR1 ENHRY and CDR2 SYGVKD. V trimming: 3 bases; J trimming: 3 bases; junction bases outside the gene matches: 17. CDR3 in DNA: TGTGCCATCAGTGAAGGGACAGCCGCTGGGAGTATTGGCTACGAGCAGTACTTC. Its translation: CAISEGTAAGSIGYEQYF.

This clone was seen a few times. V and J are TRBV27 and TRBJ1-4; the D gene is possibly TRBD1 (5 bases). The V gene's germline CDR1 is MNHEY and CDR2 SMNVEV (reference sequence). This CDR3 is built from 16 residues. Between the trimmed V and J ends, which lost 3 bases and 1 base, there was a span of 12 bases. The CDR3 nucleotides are TGTGCCAGCAGTTTTCCAGGGTGGGTAACTAATGAAAAACTGTTTTTT. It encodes CASSFPGWVTNEKLFF.

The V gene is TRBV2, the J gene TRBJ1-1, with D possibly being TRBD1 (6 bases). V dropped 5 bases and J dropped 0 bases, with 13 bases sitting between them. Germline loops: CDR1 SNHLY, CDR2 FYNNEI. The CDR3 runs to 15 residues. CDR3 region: CASSLYGGLNTEAFF. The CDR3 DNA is TGTGCCAGCAGTTTATACGGGGGGCTGAACACTGAAGCTTTCTTT.

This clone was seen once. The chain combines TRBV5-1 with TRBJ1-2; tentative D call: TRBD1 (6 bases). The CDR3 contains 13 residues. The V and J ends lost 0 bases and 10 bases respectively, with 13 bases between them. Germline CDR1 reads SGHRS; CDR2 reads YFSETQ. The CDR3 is CASSLEGGRDYTF. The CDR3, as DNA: TGCGCCAGCAGCTTGGAAGGGGGAAGGGACTACACCTTC.

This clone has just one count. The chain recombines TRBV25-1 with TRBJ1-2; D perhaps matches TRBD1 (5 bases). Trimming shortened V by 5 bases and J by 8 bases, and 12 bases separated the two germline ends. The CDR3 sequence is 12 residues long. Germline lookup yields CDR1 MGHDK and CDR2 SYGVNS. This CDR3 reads CASSHGGAGYTF. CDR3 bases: TGTGCCAGCAGTCACGGAGGGGCAGGCTACACCTTC.

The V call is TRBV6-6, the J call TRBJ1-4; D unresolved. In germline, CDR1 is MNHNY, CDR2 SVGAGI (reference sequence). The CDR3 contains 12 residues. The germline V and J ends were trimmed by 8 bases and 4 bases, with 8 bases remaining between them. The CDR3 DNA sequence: TGTGCCAGCGCGGCGGTTAATGAAAAACTGTTTTTT. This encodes CASAAVNEKLFF.

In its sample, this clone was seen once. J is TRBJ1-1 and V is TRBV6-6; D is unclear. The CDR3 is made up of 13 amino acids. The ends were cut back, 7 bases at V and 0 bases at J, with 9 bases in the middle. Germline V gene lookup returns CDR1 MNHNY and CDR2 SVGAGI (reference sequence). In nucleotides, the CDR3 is TGTGCCAGCAAAGGAGGCCTGAACACTGAAGCTTTCTTT. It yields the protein CASKGGLNTEAFF.

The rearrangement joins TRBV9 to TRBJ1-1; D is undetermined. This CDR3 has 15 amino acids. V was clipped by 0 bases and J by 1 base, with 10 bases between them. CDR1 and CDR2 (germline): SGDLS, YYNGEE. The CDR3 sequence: CASSVEARGNTEAFF. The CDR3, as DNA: TGTGCCAGCAGCGTAGAAGCCCGGGGGAACACTGAAGCTTTCTTT.

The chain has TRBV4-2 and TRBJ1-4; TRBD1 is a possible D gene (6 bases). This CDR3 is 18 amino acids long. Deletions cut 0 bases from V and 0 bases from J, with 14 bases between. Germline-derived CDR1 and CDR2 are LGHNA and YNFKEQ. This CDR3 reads CASSQDRGGETTNEKLFF. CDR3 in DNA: TGTGCCAGCAGCCAAGATAGGGGGGGGGAGACAACTAATGAAAAACTGTTTTTT.

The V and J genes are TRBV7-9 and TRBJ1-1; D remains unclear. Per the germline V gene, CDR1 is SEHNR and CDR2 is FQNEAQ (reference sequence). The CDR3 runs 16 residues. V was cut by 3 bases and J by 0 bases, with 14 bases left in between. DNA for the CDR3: TGTGCCAGCAGCTTGCCCGCCGGGAGGATGAACACTGAAGCTTTCTTT. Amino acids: CASSLPAGRMNTEAFF. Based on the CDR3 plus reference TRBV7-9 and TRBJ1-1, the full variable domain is DTGVSQNPRHKITKRGQNVTFRCDPISEHNRLYWYRQTLGQGPEFLTYFQNEAQLEKSRLLSDRFSAERPKGSFSTLEIQRTEQGDSAMYLCASSLPAGRMNTEAFFGQGTRLTVV.

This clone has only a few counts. CDR3 sequence: CAWKGTSYEQYF. DNA of the CDR3: TGTGCCTGGAAGGGGACATCCTACGAGCAGTACTTC. This chain links TRBV30 with TRBJ2-7, with a weak D call TRBD1 (6 bases). Trimming removed 4 bases from V and 1 base from J, with 8 bases in between. CDR3 length equals 12 residues. Germline CDR1 reads GTSNPN; CDR2 reads SVGIG (reference sequence).

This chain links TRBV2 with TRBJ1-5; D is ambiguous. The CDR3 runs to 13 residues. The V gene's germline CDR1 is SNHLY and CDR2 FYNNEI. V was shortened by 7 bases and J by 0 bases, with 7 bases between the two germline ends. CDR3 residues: CASTLYSNQPQHF. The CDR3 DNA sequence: TGTGCCAGCACCCTCTATAGCAATCAGCCCCAGCATTTT.

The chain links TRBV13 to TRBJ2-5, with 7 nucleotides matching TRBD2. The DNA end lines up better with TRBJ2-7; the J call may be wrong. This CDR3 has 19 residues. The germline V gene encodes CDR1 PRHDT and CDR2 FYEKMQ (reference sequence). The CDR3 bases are TGTGCCAGCAGCCCCCTGGGGAGCGGGGATCTGGAGGGACCCTACGAGCAGTACTTC. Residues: CASSPLGSGDLEGPYEQYF.

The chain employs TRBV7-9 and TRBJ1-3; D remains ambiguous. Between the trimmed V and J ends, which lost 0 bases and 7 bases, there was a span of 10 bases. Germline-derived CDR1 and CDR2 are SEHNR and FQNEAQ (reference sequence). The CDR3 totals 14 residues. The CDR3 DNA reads TGTGCCAGCAGCTTAGCTAGCGGCGGGAACACCATATATTTT. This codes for CASSLASGGNTIYF.

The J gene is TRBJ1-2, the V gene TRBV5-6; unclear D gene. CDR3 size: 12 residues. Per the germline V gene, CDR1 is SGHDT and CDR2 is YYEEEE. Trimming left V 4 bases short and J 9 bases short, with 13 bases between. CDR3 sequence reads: CASSLPPGSYTF. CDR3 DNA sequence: TGTGCCAGCAGCCTGCCTCCGGGAAGCTACACCTTC. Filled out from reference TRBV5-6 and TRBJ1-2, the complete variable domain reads DAGVTQSPTHLIKTRGQQVTLRCSPKSGHDTVSWYQQALGQGPQFIFQYYEEEERQRGNFPDRFSGHQFPNYSSELNVNALLLGDSALYLCASSLPPGSYTFGSGTRLTVV.

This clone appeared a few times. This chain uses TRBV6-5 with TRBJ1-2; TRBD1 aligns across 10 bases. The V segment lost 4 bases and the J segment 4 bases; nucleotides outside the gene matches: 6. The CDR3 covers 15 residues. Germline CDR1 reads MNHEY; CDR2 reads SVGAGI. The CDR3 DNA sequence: TGTGCCAGCAGTTTCCGGGACAGGGGAATCTATGGCTACACCTTC. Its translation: CASSFRDRGIYGYTF.